The 3 T cell receptor beta chains listed next were all sequenced from one sample in a study of blood T cell repertoires in COVID-19. The method was immunoSEQ multiplex PCR; TCRdb's version includes in-frame clones alone and lacks a portion of them. The sample contains about 140,000 clones, about 80% of which appear only once. Material: peripheral blood. These receptors originate from a man aged 55 to 69 with acute or convalescent COVID-19.

This clone was seen more than once but under ten times. The chain joins TRBV18 to TRBJ2-3; D gene ambiguous. V lost 3 bases, J lost 2 bases, and 3 bases lay in between. This CDR3 has 12 residues. Germline V gene data show CDR1 as KGHSH and CDR2 as LQKENI. The CDR3 protein is CASSPSTDTQYF. The CDR3 DNA reads as TGTGCCAGCTCACCCTCCACAGATACGCAGTATTTT.

The V gene is TRBV19, the J gene TRBJ1-1; 9 nucleotides align to TRBD1. The CDR3 is 14 residues long. CDR1 and CDR2 from the germline V gene are LNHDA and SQIVND (reference sequence). Trimming removed 8 bases from V and 1 base from J; junction bases left unmatched: 5. The CDR3 region is CASLIQGANTEAFF. CDR3 nucleotide sequence: TGTGCCAGTTTAATACAGGGGGCGAACACTGAAGCTTTCTTT.

This rearrangement joins TRBV7-3 to TRBJ2-7; no definite D call. The germline V gene has CDR1 SGHTA and CDR2 FQGTGA. The CDR3 sequence is 14 residues long. The V and J ends lost 5 bases and 2 bases respectively, with 13 bases between them. The CDR3 region is CASSPKPGTYEQYF. CDR3 nucleotide sequence: TGTGCCAGCAGCCCCAAACCAGGAACCTACGAGCAGTACTTC.